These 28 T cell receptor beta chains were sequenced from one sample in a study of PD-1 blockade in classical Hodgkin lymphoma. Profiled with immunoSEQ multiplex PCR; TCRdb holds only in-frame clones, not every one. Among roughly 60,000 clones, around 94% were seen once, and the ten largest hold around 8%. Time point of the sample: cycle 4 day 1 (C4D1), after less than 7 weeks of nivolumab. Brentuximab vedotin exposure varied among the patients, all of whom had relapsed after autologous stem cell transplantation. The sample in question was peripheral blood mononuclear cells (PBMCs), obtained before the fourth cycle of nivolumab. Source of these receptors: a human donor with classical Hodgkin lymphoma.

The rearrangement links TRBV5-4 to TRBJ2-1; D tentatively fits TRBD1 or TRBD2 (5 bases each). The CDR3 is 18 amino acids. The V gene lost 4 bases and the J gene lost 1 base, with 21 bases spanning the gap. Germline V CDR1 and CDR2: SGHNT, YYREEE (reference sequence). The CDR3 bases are TGTGCCAGCAGCAGAACCGGGACCGTCCGAGTTTCCTACAATGAGCAGTTCTTC. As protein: CASSRTGTVRVSYNEQFF.

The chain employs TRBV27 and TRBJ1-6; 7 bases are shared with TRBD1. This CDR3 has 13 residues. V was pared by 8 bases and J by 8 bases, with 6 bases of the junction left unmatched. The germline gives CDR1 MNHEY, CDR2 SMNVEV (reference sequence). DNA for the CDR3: TGTGCCAGCGGGGAGGGGGCGCATTCACCCCTCCACTTT. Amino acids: CASGEGAHSPLHF.

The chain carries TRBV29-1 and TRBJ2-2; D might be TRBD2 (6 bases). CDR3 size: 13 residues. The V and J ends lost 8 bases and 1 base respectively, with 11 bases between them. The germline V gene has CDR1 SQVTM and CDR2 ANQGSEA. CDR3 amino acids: CSSRELNTGELFF. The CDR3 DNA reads TGCAGCTCCCGGGAGTTGAACACCGGGGAGCTGTTTTTT.

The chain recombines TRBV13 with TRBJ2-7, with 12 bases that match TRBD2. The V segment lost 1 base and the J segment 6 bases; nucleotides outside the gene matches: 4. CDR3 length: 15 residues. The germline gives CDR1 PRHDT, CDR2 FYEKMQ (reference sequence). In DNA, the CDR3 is TGTGCCAGCAGCTTAGCGACTAGCGGGAGTAGCGAGCAGTACTTC. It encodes CASSLATSGSSEQYF.

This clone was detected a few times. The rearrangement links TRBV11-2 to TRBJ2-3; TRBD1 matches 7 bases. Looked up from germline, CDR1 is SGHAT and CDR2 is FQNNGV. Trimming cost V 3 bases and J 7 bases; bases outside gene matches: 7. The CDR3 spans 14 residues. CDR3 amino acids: CASSFSLGQNTQYF. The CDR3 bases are TGTGCCAGCAGCTTTTCATTGGGACAGAATACGCAGTATTTT.

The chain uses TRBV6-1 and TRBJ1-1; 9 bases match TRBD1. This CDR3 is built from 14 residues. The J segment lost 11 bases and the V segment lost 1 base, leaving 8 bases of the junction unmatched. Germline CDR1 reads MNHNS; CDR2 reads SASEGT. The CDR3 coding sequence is TGTGCCAGCAGTGAAGTGCGGTGGACAGGGGTGGCTTTCTTT. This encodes CASSEVRWTGVAFF.

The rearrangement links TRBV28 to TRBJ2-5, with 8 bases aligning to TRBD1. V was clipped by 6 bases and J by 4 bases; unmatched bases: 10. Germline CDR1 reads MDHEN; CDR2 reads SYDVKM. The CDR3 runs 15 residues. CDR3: CASRHTGGLRETQYF. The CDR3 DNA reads TGTGCCAGCAGACATACAGGGGGGCTTCGAGAGACCCAGTACTTC.

CDR3 sequence (DNA): TGTGCCAGTATCAAAAAAGCGGGACAGGGGCATCAGCCCCAGCATTTT. It specifies CASIKKAGQGHQPQHF. The chain employs TRBV19 and TRBJ1-5; 10 nucleotides agree with TRBD1. Looked up from germline, CDR1 is LNHDA and CDR2 is SQIVND (reference sequence). V lost 7 bases, J lost 5 bases, and 11 bases stayed unmatched. CDR3 length: 16 amino acids.

CDR3 loop: CASNQGGGRAYEQYF. As DNA, the CDR3 is TGTGCCAGCAACCAAGGAGGCGGGAGGGCCTACGAGCAGTACTTC. J is TRBJ2-7 and V is TRBV2, with TRBD2 matching over 9 bases. Germline values: CDR1 SNHLY, CDR2 FYNNEI. The CDR3 runs 15 residues. Unmatched junction bases numbered 9, after V lost 7 bases and J lost 2 bases.

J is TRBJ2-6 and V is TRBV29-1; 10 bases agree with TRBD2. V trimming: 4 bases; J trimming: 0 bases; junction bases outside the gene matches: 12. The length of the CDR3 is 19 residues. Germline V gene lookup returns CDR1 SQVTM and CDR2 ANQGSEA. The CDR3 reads CSVGVPTSGRHSGANVLTF. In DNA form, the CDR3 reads TGCAGCGTTGGAGTCCCGACTAGCGGGCGCCACTCTGGGGCCAACGTCCTGACTTTC.

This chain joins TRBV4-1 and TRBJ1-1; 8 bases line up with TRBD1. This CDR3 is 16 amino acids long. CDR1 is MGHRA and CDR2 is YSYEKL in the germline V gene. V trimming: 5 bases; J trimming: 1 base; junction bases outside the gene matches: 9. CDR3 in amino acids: CASSKTGVSGNTEAFF. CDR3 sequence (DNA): TGCGCCAGCAGCAAGACAGGGGTCTCGGGGAACACTGAAGCTTTCTTT.

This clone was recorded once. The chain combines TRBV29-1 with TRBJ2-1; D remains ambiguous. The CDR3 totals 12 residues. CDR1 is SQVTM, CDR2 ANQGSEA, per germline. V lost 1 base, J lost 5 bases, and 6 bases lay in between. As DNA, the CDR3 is TGCAGCGTTGAAGGGTGGAACAATGAGCAGTTCTTC. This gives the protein CSVEGWNNEQFF.

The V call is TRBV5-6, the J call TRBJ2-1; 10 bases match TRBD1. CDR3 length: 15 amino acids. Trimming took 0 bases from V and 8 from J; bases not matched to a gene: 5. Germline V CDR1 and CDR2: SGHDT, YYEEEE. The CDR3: CASSLAGTGAYEQFF. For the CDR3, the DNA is TGTGCCAGCAGCTTGGCCGGGACAGGGGCTTATGAGCAGTTCTTC.

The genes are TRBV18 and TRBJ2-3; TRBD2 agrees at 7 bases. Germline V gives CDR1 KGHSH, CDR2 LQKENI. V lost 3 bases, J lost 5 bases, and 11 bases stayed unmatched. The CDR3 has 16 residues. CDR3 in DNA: TGTGCCAGCTCACCTTGGGACTATCCGCAGGTAGATACGCAGTATTTT. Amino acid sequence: CASSPWDYPQVDTQYF.

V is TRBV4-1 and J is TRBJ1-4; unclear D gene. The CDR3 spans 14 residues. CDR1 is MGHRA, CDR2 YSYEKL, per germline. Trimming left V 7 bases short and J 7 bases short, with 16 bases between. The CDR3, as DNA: TGCGCCAGCACGGACCGAACAAATACTGAAAAACTGTTTTTT. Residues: CASTDRTNTEKLFF.

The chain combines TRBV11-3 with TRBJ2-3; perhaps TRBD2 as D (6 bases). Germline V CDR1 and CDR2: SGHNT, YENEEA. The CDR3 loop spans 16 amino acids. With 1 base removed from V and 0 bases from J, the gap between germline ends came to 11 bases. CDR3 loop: CASSLGGSGSTDTQYF. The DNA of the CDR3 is TGTGCCAGCAGCTTAGGAGGTAGCGGAAGCACAGATACGCAGTATTTT. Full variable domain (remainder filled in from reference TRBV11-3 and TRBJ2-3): EAGVVQSPRYKIIEKKQPVAFWCNPISGHNTLYWYLQNLGQGPELLIRYENEEAVDDSQLPKDRFSAERLKGVDSTLKIQPAELGDSAVYLCASSLGGSGSTDTQYFGPGTRLTVL.

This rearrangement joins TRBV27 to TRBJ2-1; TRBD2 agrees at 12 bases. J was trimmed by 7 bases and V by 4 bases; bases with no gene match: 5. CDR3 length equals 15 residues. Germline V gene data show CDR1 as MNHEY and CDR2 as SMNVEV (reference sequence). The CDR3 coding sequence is TGTGCCAGCAGTTCCCCTAGCGGGAGGGCTAATGAGCAGTTCTTC. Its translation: CASSSPSGRANEQFF.

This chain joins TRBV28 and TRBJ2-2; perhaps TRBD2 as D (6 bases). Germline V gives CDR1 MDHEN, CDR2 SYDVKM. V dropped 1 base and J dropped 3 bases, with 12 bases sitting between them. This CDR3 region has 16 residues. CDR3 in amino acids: CASSLSRGTYTGELFF. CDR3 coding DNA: TGTGCCAGCAGTTTATCCCGTGGGACTTACACCGGGGAGCTGTTTTTT.

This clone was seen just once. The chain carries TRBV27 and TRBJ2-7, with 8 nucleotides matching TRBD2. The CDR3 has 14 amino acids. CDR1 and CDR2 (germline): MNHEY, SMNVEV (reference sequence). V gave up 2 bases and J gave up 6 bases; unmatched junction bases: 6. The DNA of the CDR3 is TGTGCCAGCAGTTTAGGCGGACGGGGGGGCGAGCAGTACTTC. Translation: CASSLGGRGGEQYF.

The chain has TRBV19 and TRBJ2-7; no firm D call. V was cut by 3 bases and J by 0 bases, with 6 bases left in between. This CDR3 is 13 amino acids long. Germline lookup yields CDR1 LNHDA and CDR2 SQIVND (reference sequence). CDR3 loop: CASSISYSYEQYF. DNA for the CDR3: TGTGCCAGTAGTATTAGCTACTCCTACGAGCAGTACTTC.

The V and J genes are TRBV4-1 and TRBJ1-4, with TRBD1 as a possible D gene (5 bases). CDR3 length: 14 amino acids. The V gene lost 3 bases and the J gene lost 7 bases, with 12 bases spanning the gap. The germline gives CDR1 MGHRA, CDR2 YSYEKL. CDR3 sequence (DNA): TGCGCCAGCAGCCATGAGGTCCAGGGTGAAAAACTGTTTTTT. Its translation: CASSHEVQGEKLFF.

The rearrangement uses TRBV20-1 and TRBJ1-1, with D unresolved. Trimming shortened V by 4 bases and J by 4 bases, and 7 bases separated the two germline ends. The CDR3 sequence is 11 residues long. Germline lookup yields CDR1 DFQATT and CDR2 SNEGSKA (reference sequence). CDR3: CSANGPTEAFF. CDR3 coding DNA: TGCAGTGCTAACGGGCCCACTGAAGCTTTCTTT.

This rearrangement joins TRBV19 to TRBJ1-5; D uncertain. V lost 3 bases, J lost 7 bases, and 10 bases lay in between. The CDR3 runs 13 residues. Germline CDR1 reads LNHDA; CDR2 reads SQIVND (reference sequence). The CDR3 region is CASSMGSGQPQHF. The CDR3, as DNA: TGTGCCAGTAGTATGGGTAGTGGCCAGCCCCAGCATTTT.

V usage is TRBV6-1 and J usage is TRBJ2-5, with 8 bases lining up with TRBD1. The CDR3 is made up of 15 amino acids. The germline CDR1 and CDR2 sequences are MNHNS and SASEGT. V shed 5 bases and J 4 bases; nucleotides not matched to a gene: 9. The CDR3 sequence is CASSTDRTGLETQYF. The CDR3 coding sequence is TGTGCCAGCAGTACTGACAGGACAGGGCTAGAGACCCAGTACTTC.

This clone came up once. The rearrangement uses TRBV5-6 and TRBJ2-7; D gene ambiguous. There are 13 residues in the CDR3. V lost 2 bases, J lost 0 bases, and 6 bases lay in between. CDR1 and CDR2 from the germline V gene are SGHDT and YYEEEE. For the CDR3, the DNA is TGTGCCAGCAGCTTATTCCGCTCCTACGAGCAGTACTTC. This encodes CASSLFRSYEQYF.

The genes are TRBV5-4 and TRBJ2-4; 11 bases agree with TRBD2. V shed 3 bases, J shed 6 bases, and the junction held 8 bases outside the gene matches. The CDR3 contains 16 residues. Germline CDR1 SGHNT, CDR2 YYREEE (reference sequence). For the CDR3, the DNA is TGTGCCAGCAGCTCTTCACTAGCGGGAGTGGGAAACATTCAGTACTTC. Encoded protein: CASSSSLAGVGNIQYF. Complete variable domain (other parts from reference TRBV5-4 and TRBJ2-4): ETGVTQSPTHLIKTRGQQVTLRCSSQSGHNTVSWYQQALGQGPQFIFQYYREEENGRGNFPPRFSGLQFPNYSSELNVNALELDDSALYLCASSSSLAGVGNIQYFGAGTRLSVL.

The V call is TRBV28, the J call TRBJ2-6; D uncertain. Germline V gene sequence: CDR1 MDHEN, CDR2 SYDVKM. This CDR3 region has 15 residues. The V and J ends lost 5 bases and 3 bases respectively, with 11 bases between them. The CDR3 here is CASSRNSRGANVLTF. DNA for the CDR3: TGTGCCAGCAGTCGGAACAGTCGTGGGGCCAACGTCCTGACTTTC.

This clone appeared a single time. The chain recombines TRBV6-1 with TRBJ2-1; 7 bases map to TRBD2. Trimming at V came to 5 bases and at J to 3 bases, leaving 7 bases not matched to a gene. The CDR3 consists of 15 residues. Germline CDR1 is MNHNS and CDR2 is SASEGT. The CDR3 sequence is CASSKTSVYYNEQFF. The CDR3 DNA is TGTGCCAGCAGTAAAACTAGCGTCTACTACAATGAGCAGTTCTTC.